This T cell receptor (beta chain) was profiled in a study of PD-1 blockade in classical Hodgkin lymphoma. General study results and limits: Baseline diversity in complete responders resembled that of newly diagnosed patients. Any patient who commenced nivolumab under 1 year after ASCT was excluded. By C4D1, diversity of CD4+ TCRs had risen significantly, whereas that of CD8+ TCRs had not. Newly diagnosed patients reportedly trailed healthy donors in baseline TCR diversity.

Every one of the patients relapsed after autologous stem cell transplantation (brentuximab vedotin exposure was variable). CD4+ T cells were purified from thawed PBMCs by magnetic negative selection. Trimming took 1 base from V and 6 from J, leaving 4 bases between them. Germline V gene sequence: CDR1 MDHEN, CDR2 SYDVKM. The CDR3 is made up of 13 amino acids. Points on this clone: Its antigen is as yet unknown.

The table came from immunoSEQ multiplex PCR; TCRdb's copy has only in-frame clones and leaves some out. This table has about 27,000 clones, 60% to 85% appearing once. The V and J genes are TRBV28 and TRBJ1-6; no reliable D call. The sample was CD4+ T cells from blood, taken at baseline. This sequence was found in a human donor with classical Hodgkin lymphoma. CDR3 amino acids: CASSLSLNSPLHF. CDR3 sequence (DNA): TGTGCCAGCAGTTTATCCCTTAATTCACCCCTCCACTTT. Full variable domain (missing parts from reference TRBV28 and TRBJ1-6): DVKVTQSSRYLVKRTGEKVFLECVQDMDHENMFWYRQDPGLGLRLIYFSYDVKMKEKGDIPEGYSVSREKKERFSLILESASTNQTSMYLCASSLSLNSPLHFGNGTRLTVT.